This note documents a single T cell receptor (beta chain) sequence. Its antigen remains unidentified. No base-level quality is on record; no much larger clone is a single base apart. The data are from a study of T-cell reconstitution after alpha-beta-depleted transplantation in children (dated by TCRdb to the mid-2010s). The study in broad terms: Using TCR repertoire profiling, the study quantitatively followed how T-cell immune reconstitution unfolded in children after TCRalphabeta/CD19-depleted allogeneic hematopoietic cell transplantation.

Receptors were amplified or captured by PCR. Reads for this sample came from an Illumina HiSeq 2500. To normalize quantification of the TCRbeta repertoire, the TCR libraries were built with molecular barcoding that relied on unique molecular identifiers. The raw public data were reprocessed by TCRdb itself: fastp quality trimming at Q25, MiXCR clonotype calling, in-frame beta chains only. Every distinct CDR3 protein forms one entry, paired with its most common genes and DNA. The sample contains about 400,000 distinct CDR3 sequences, 20% of them found a single time. Over 3.5% of the sample comes from the top ten. V lost 4 bases and J lost 0 bases; the stretch between them is 8 bases long. The germline V gene specifies SGDLS as CDR1 and YYNGEE as CDR2. The CDR3, cysteine through phenylalanine, is 14 amino acids long. Only CDR3 DNA remains: 42 bases, in frame from the first base.

This receptor was identified in a human donor who donated a stem cell graft to a child with acute myeloid leukemia. The input for sequencing was PBMCs from the stem cell graft donor, taken from the stem cell graft. The chain is encoded by TRBV9 joined to TRBJ2-1; no confident D gene assignment can be made. The DNA reads TGTGCCAGCAGCCCCCCCACCTCCTACAATGAGCAGTTCTTC. The encoded protein is CASSPPTSYNEQFF.